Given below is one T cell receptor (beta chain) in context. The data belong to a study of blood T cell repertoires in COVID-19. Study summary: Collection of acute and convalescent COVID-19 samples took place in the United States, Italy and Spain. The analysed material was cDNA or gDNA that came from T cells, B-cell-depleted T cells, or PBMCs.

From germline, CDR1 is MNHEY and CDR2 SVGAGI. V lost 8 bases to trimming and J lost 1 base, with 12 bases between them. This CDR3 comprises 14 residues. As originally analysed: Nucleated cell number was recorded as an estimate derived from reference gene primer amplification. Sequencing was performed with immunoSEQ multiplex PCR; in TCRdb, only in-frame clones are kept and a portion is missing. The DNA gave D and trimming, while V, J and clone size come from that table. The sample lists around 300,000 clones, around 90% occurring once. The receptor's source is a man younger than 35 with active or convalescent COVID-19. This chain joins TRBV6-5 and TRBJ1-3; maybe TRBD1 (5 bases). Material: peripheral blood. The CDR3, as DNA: TGTGCCAGCCGGACCGGGGGTTCTGGAAACACCATATATTTT. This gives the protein CASRTGGSGNTIYF.